A single T cell receptor beta chain is shown here with its context. Its antigen is currently unknown. The data originate from a study of T cells in localized non-small cell lung cancer. The CDR3 is 14 amino acids. Trimming took off 5 bases at V and 2 bases at J, with 12 bases between the two ends. Germline assignment: CDR1 SGHVS and CDR2 FNYEAQ. Findings and caveats of the study: It remains possible that heterogeneity exists, since only one tumor region was sequenced. Paired adjacent lung recovered a median about 60 of the top 100 tumor clones.

Data came from immunoSEQ multiplex PCR; TCRdb stores just in-frame clones and leaves some out. The sample includes about 1,700 clones, around 25% of them seen just once. The gene calls are TRBV7-6 and TRBJ1-1, with TRBD1 as a possible D gene (5 bases). The sequencing used normal lung tissue next to the tumor, collected before any cancer treatment. This TCR derives from a female donor aged 60 or older with stage II squamous cell lung carcinoma. In DNA form, the CDR3 reads TGTGCCAGCAGCCCGGGGCATTCTAACACTGAAGCTTTCTTT. Protein: CASSPGHSNTEAFF.